A single sample gave rise to the 11 T cell receptor beta chains below, sequenced in a study of metastatic and nonmetastatic thyroid tumors. Thyroid surgery was preceded by no treatment in any patient. With MiXCR, TCRdb called clones anew from the PCR reads. This table holds around 6,000 clones, about 32% found once. Sequencing was done on a sample of adjacent normal tissue. The receptors stem from a female donor with papillary thyroid cancer or a benign thyroid nodule (not recorded which). Some clones in this sample may be carry-over from other donors' samples.

Points on this clone: The same CDR3 arises from other DNA sequences in this sample as well. The rearrangement joins TRBV7-2 to TRBJ2-7; no clear D gene. V was pared by 1 base and J by 0 bases, with 7 bases between. Germline V gene lookup returns CDR1 SGHTA and CDR2 FQGNSA. The CDR3 totals 14 residues. CDR3 sequence reads: CASSLGLSSYEQYF. CDR3 sequence (DNA): TGTGCCAGCAGCTTAGGCCTGAGCTCCTACGAGCAGTACTTC.

This clone has a handful of counts. No conserved phenylalanine or tryptophan ends this CDR3, so it is likely a read error. It is unclear where the CDR3 begins or ends on the DNA, so no DNA is shown, and the CDR3 is as TCRdb lists it. The V gene is TRBV12-3 or TRBV12-4, the J gene TRBJ2-4. With termini counted, the CDR3 has 8 amino acids. The CDR3 reads CASRVTRI.

In its sample, this clone was seen a few times. The rearrangement joins TRBV12-3 or TRBV12-4 to TRBJ2-7, with a possible D match to TRBD1 (5 bases). Trimming stripped 4 bases from V and 3 bases from J, with 7 bases between. The CDR3 is 12 residues long. CDR3 amino acids: CASSYRGYEQYF. CDR3 bases: TGTGCCAGCAGTTATAGGGGCTACGAGCAGTACTTC.

By share, this clone counts as medium-sized. This chain joins TRBV19 and TRBJ1-2; D is undetermined. Germline CDR1 reads LNHDA; CDR2 reads SQIVND (reference sequence). V was cut by 1 base and J by 4 bases, with 7 bases left in between. The CDR3 covers 13 residues. CDR3 bases: TGTGCCAGTAGTATAGCCACGACCTATGGCTACACCTTC. Its translation: CASSIATTYGYTF.

V and J are TRBV11-2 and TRBJ2-2; TRBD2 agrees at 16 bases. This CDR3 contains 19 residues. The germline CDR1 and CDR2 sequences are SGHAT and FQNNGV. V gave up 5 bases and J gave up 6 bases; unmatched junction bases: 12. The CDR3 sequence is CASSPTGTSGRARAGELFF. Here the CDR3 DNA reads TGTGCCAGCAGCCCTACCGGGACTAGCGGGAGGGCAAGGGCCGGGGAGCTGTTTTTT. Looking up the rest from reference TRBV11-2 and TRBJ2-2 gives the full variable domain: EAGVAQSPRYKIIEKRQSVAFWCNPISGHATLYWYQQILGQGPKLLIQFQNNGVVDDSQLPKDRFSAERLKGVDSTLKIQPAKLEDSAVYLCASSPTGTSGRARAGELFFGEGSRLTVL.

The chain recombines TRBV12-3 or TRBV12-4 with TRBJ2-7; TRBD1 is a possible D gene (5 bases). V gave up 7 bases and J gave up 0 bases, with 16 bases separating them. The CDR3 has 15 amino acids. CDR3 nucleotides: TGTGCCAGCATTCCTCGGACAAGGAGCTCCTACGAGCAGTACTTC. Translated: CASIPRTRSSYEQYF.

The V gene is TRBV20-1, the J gene TRBJ2-3; D may be TRBD2 (7 bases). Per germline, CDR1 DFQATT and CDR2 SNEGSKA (reference sequence). V lost 0 bases to trimming and J lost 2 bases, with 12 bases between them. This CDR3 contains 15 residues. CDR3 coding DNA: TGCAGTGCTAGAGAAGGGGGAGGGCCCACAGATACGCAGTATTTT. Its protein is CSAREGGGPTDTQYF.

V and J are TRBV19 and TRBJ1-1; D is unclear. V lost 7 bases, J lost 5 bases, and 17 bases lay in between. The length of the CDR3 is 14 residues. Germline V gene lookup returns CDR1 LNHDA and CDR2 SQIVND (reference sequence). The CDR3 region is CASIIDVGRTEAFF. The CDR3 DNA reads TGTGCCAGTATTATCGACGTGGGGAGGACTGAAGCTTTCTTT.

This clone was counted a few times. The chain joins TRBV18 to TRBJ1-4, with 8 bases lining up with TRBD1. The CDR3 totals 16 residues. Per the germline V gene, CDR1 is KGHSH and CDR2 is LQKENI. With 5 bases clipped from V and 8 bases from J, the junction kept 13 bases outside the gene matches. CDR3 region: CASSTFRTGRIEKLFF. Written as DNA, the CDR3 is TGTGCCAGCTCAACTTTCCGGACAGGGAGAATCGAAAAACTGTTTTTT.

This chain joins TRBV20-1 and TRBJ2-3; D remains ambiguous. The CDR3 spans 15 residues. Germline CDR1 and CDR2: DFQATT and SNEGSKA (reference sequence). The germline V and J ends were trimmed by 6 bases and 4 bases, with 20 bases remaining between them. CDR3 coding DNA: TGCAGTGCGAATCCACCGTTGGGGAAGGCAGATACGCAGTATTTT. Protein product: CSANPPLGKADTQYF.

Here the CDR3 reads CAIRQNYEQYF. The CDR3 DNA reads as TGTGCCATCCGCCAGAACTACGAGCAGTACTTC. The chain uses TRBV10-3 and TRBJ2-7; D is unclear. This CDR3 spans 11 amino acids. V was cut by 8 bases and J by 3 bases, with 8 bases left in between. From germline, CDR1 is ENHRY and CDR2 SYGVKD.